This TCR beta chain derives from a study of human T cells and chemical hapten exposure. The CDR3 covers 13 residues. V lost 6 bases and J 5 bases, leaving 11 bases between the germline ends. Looked up from germline, CDR1 is MNHEY and CDR2 is SVGAGI. In this sample, this clonotype turned up many times. TCRdb reprocessed the RACE reads with MiXCR, giving one entry per CDR3 protein. Seen here are 370,000 or so distinct CDR3 sequences, roughly 4.8% observed once, and the top ten hold under 3%. Time point noted: patch test 1, 2 weeks after DPC sensitization. Treatment noted: therapeutic diphenylcyclopropenone sensitization with weekly scalp DPC.

The gene calls are TRBV6-5 and TRBJ2-1; no reliable D call. The material sequenced was whole blood, taken in connection with sensitization to the hapten diphenylcyclopropenone (DPC). This receptor was obtained from a woman aged 45-60 years with alopecia areata. Some clones in this sample may be carry-over from other donors' samples. DNA of the CDR3: TGTGCCAGCAGCTCCGGGCTCCACAATGAGCAGTTCTTC. Its protein is CASSSGLHNEQFF.